This is a list of T cell receptor beta chains from one sample in a study of T cell responses to AZD1222 COVID-19 vaccine. Libraries were prepared by immunoSEQ multiplex PCR; TCRdb keeps only in-frame clonotypes and omits some of them. The sample includes about 110,000 clones, about 86% of them seen just once. Sequenced material: peripheral blood, taken on day 0 of AZD1222 vaccination. The receptor source for this set is an adult in good health. Both conserved end residues are part of each CDR3. Fields, in order: J gene, clone size, D gene, V gene, CDR3 DNA, CDR3 protein. A D gene is named only where the DNA matches it firmly. A row's size may be missing; if present it is once, few, many or a size class.

TRBJ2-5 | . | . | TRBV7-3 | TGTGCCAGCAGGTCTCCCGGGACCGGAAGGGAGACCCAGTACTTC | CASRSPGTGRETQYF
TRBJ2-3 | . | TRBD2 | TRBV14 | TGTGCCAGCAGCCACCCCCCACCCTCTAGCGGGGAATGGACAGATACGCAGTATTTT | CASSHPPPSSGEWTDTQYF
TRBJ2-7 | once | . | TRBV20-1 | TGCAGTGCTCCGACTAGGGGAGAGCAGTACTTC | CSAPTRGEQYF
TRBJ1-2 | . | TRBD1 | TRBV7-9 | TGTGCCAGCAGCCAGGGGACAGTTTCTAACTATGGCTACACCTTC | CASSQGTVSNYGYTF
TRBJ2-5 | once | . | TRBV4-1 | TGCGCCAGCAGCCAAGCTCTCAGGGGAGAGACCCAGTACTTC | CASSQALRGETQYF
TRBJ1-5 | . | . | TRBV9 | TGTGCCAGCAGCGTAGGGTGGGGTGGTAATCAGCCCCAGCATTTT | CASSVGWGGNQPQHF
TRBJ2-7 | . | . | TRBV6-5 | TGTGCCAGCAGTTACGCGGGGGCTGGGGGCGAGCAGTACTTC | CASSYAGAGGEQYF
TRBJ2-3 | once | . | TRBV2 | TGTGCCAGCACCCCAGGGGGGCGGAGGACAGATACGCAGTATTTT | CASTPGGRRTDTQYF
TRBJ1-2 | . | . | TRBV28 | TGTGCCAGCAGGTCTCAGAAACGCGATGGCTACACCTTC | CASRSQKRDGYTF
TRBJ2-5 | . | TRBD1 | TRBV30 | TGTGCCTGGAGTGTCACAGGGGGCGGGGAGACCCAGTACTTC | CAWSVTGGGETQYF
TRBJ2-1 | . | . | TRBV5-1 | TGCGCCAGCAGCTTGAGCGGGTTCTCCTACAATGAGCAGTTCTTC | CASSLSGFSYNEQFF
TRBJ1-1 | . | . | TRBV30 | TGTGCCTGGAGTCGGGTCGAGGGCACTGAAGCTTTCTTT | CAWSRVEGTEAFF
TRBJ2-1 | . | TRBD1 | TRBV11-3 | TGTGCCAGCAGCACGGGACAGGGGTCCTACAATGAGCAGTTCTTC | CASSTGQGSYNEQFF
TRBJ1-2 | . | . | TRBV19 | TGTGCCAGTAGTTCCCGAAATAACTATGGCTACACCTTC | CASSSRNNYGYTF
TRBJ2-7 | once | TRBD2 | TRBV7-2 | TGTGCCAGCAGCTGGAGCGGAGCGGGGGTATTAACCTACGAGCAGTACTTC | CASSWSGAGVLTYEQYF
TRBJ2-3 | . | . | TRBV9 | TGTGCCAGCAGCGTAGGCCCAGGGGGGACAGATACGCAGTATTTT | CASSVGPGGTDTQYF
TRBJ1-2 | once | TRBD1 | TRBV7-2 | TGTGCCAGCAGCGCAGGGGACAGGGTTTATGGCTACACCTTC | CASSAGDRVYGYTF
TRBJ1-5 | . | . | TRBV4-1 | TGCGCCAGCAGCCAAGAATTAAGCAATCAGCCCCAGCATTTT | CASSQELSNQPQHF
TRBJ2-2 | . | . | TRBV18 | TGTGCCAGCTCGCGGGACAGTGGGTCCACCGGGGAGCTGTTTTTT | CASSRDSGSTGELFF